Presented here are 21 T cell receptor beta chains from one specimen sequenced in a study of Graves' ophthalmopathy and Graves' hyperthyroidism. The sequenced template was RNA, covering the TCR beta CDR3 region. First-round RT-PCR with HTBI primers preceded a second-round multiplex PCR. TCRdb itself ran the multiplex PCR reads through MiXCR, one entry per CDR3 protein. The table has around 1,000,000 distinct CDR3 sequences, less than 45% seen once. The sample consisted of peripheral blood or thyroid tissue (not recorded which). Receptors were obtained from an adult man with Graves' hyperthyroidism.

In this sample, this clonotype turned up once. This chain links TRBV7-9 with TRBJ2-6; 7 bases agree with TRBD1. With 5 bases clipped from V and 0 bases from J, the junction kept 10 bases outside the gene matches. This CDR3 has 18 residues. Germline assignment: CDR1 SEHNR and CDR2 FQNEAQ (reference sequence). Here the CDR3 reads CASSPYAGTVSGANVLTF. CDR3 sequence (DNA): TGTGCCAGCAGCCCCTACGCCGGGACAGTCTCTGGGGCCAACGTCCTGACTTTC.

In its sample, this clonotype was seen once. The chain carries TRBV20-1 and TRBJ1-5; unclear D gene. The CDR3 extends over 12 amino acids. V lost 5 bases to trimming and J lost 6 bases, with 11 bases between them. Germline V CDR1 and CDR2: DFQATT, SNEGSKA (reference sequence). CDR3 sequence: CSAEEAGQPQHF. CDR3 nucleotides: TGCAGTGCTGAGGAGGCCGGTCAGCCCCAGCATTTT.

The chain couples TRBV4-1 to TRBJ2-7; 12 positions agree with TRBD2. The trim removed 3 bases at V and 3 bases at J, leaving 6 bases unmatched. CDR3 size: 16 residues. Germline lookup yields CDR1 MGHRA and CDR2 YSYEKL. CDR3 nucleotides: TGCGCCAGCAGCCAGTTAGGACTAGCGGGAATCTACGAGCAGTACTTC. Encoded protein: CASSQLGLAGIYEQYF.

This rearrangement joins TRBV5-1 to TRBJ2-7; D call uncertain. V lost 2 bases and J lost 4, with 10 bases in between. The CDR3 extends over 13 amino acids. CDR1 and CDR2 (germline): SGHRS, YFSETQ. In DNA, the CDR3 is TGCGCCAGCAGCTTTCGGCAGGAATACGAGCAGTACTTC. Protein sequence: CASSFRQEYEQYF.

CDR3 nucleotides: TGCAGCGTTGTGGACAGTAACTATGGCTACACCTTC. This codes for CSVVDSNYGYTF. The chain couples TRBV29-1 to TRBJ1-2; D perhaps matches TRBD1 (6 bases). V gave up 4 bases and J gave up 1 base, with 7 bases separating them. The CDR3 is 12 amino acids. Germline V lookup: CDR1 SQVTM, CDR2 ANQGSEA.

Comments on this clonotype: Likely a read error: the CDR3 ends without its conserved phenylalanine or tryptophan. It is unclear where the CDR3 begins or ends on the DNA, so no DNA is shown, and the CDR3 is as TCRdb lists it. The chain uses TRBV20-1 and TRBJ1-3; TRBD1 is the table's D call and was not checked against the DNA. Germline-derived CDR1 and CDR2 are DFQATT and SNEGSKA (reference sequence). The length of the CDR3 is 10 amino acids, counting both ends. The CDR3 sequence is CSARGETGNT.

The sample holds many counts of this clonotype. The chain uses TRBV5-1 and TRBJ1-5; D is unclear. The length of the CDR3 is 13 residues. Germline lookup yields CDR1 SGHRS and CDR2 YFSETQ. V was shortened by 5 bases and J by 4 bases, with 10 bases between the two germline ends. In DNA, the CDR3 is TGCGCCAGCAGGGAAGGGAGGAATCAGCCCCAGCATTTT. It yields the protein CASREGRNQPQHF.

The CDR3 coding sequence is TGCGCCAGCAGCTCCCGGGACTTGAACACTGAAGCTTTCTTT. Translating gives CASSSRDLNTEAFF. The chain combines TRBV5-1 with TRBJ1-1, with a possible D match to TRBD1 (5 bases). From germline, CDR1 is SGHRS and CDR2 YFSETQ. The CDR3 runs to 14 residues. V was shortened by 3 bases and J by 0 bases, with 9 bases between the two germline ends.

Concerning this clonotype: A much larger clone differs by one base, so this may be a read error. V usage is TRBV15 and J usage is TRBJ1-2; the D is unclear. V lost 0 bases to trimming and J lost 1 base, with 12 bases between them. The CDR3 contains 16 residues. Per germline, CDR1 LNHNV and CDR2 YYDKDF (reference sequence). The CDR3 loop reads CATSRDSFKNNYGYTF. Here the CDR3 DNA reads TGTGCCACCAGCAGAGATTCTTTCAAAAATAACTATGGCTACACCTTC.

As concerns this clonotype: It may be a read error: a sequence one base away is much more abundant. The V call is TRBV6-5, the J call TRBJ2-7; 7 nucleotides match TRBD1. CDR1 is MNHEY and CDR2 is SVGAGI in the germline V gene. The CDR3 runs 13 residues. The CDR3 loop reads CAGSSPRDSSEYF. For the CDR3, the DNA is TGTGCCGGCAGTTCGCCCCGGGACAGCTCGGAGTACTTC.

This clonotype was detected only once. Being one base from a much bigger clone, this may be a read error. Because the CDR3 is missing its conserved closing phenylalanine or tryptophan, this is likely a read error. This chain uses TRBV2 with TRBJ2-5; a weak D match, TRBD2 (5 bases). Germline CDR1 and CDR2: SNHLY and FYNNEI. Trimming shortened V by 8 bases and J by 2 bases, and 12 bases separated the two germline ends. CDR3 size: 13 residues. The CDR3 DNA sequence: TGTGCCAGCGGCGGAGGCAGACAAGAGACCCAGTACTCC. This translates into CASGGGRQETQYS.

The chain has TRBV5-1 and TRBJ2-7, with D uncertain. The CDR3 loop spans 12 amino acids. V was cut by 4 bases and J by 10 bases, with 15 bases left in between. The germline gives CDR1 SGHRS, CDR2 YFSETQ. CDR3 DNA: TGCGCCAGCAGCCTGGACGGTGATGACCAGTACTTC. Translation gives CASSLDGDDQYF.

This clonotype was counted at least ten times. CDR3 DNA: TGCAGCGTTGAATTATCCAACTCTGGAAACACCATATATTTT. Residues: CSVELSNSGNTIYF. This chain uses TRBV29-1 with TRBJ1-3, with unresolved D. This CDR3 is built from 14 residues. From germline, CDR1 is SQVTM and CDR2 ANQGSEA. Trimming took off 2 bases at V and 0 bases at J, with 8 bases between the two ends.

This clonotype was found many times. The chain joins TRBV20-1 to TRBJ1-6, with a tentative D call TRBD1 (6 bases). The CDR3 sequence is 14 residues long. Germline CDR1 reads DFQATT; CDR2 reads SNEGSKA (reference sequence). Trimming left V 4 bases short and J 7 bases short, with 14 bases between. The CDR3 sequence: CSATFGTLNSPLHF. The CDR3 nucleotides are TGCAGTGCTACTTTCGGGACACTAAATTCACCCCTCCACTTT.

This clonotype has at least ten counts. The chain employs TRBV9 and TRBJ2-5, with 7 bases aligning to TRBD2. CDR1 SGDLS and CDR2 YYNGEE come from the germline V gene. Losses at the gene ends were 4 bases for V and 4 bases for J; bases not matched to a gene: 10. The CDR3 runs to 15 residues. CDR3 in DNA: TGTGCCAGCAGCCCGTCGGCGGGAGCGGCAGAGACCCAGTACTTC. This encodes CASSPSAGAAETQYF.

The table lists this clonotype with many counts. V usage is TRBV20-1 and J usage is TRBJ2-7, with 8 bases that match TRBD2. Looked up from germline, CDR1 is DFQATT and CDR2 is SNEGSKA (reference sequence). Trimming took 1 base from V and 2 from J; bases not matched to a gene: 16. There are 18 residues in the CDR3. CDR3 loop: CSARAAQGQRETPYEQYF. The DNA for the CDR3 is TGCAGTGCTAGAGCTGCTCAGGGTCAGCGGGAGACCCCCTACGAGCAGTACTTC.

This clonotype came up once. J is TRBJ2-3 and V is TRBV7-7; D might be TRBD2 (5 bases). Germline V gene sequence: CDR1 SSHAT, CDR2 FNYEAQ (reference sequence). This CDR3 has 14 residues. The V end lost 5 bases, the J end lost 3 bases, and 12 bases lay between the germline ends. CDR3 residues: CASSAIGSTDTQYF. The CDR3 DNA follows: TGTGCCAGCAGCGCAATAGGGAGTACAGATACGCAGTATTTT.

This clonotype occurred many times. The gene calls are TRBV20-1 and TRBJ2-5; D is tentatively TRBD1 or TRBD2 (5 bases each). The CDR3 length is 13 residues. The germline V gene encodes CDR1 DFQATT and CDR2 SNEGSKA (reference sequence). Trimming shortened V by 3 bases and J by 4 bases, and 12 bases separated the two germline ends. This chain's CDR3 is CSASLDSGETQYF. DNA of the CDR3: TGCAGTGCTAGTCTCGACAGCGGAGAGACCCAGTACTTC.

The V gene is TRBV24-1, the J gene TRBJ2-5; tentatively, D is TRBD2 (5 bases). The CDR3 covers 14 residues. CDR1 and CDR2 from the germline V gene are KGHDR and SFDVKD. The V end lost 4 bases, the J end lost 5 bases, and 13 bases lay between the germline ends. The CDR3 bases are TGTGCCACCAGTGACTCGGGGTATACGGAGACCCAGTACTTC. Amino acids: CATSDSGYTETQYF.

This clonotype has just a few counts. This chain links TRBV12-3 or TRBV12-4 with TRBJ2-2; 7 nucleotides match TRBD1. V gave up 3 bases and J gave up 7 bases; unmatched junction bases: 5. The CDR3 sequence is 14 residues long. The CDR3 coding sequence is TGTGCCAGCAGTTTCGACAGGGTAGGCGGGGAGCTGTTTTTT. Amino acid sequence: CASSFDRVGGELFF.

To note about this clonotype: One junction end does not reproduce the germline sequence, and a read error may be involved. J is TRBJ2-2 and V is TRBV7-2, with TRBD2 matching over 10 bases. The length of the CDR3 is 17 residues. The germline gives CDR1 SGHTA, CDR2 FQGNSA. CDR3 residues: CASSLSSGSSWTGELLF. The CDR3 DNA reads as TGTGCCAGCAGCTTATCTAGCGGGAGCTCGTGGACCGGGGAGCTGCTTTTT.